The sample holds one count of the clone carrying this TCR beta chain. The CDR3 loop spans 13 amino acids. Germline loops: CDR1 SGHRS, CDR2 YFSETQ. The V gene lost 0 bases and the J gene lost 8 bases, with 12 bases spanning the gap. Original processing methods: Estimation of nucleated cell counts was performed using reference gene primer amplification. Here immunoSEQ multiplex PCR was the method, and the copy in TCRdb shows in-frame clones only, minus some. That table is the source of V, J and clone size, and D and trimming were worked out from the DNA. The data show about 230,000 clones, roughly 85% seen once. The data belong to a study of blood T cell repertoires in COVID-19. Study-wide context: Researchers got acute and convalescent COVID-19 samples from the United States, Italy and Spain. Nucleic acid was either cDNA or gDNA, and it came from T cells, B-cell-depleted T cells, or PBMCs.

The chain links TRBV5-1 to TRBJ2-7; D perhaps matches TRBD2 (6 bases). The sequenced sample was peripheral blood. The TCR originated in a woman in her 70s with active or convalescent COVID-19. As DNA, the CDR3 is TGCGCCAGCAGCTTGGGGGACTTCTCCAAGCAGTACTTC. Amino acid sequence: CASSLGDFSKQYF.